These T cell receptor beta chains were read from a single sample in a study of blood T cell repertoires in COVID-19. Produced via immunoSEQ multiplex PCR; TCRdb's table is partial and in-frame only. The profile shows tens of thousands of clones, about 79% of them singletons. The specimen was peripheral blood. The source is a man between 65 and 85 years old with acute or convalescent COVID-19. CDR3s include the opening cysteine and the closing phenylalanine or tryptophan. D genes are given only for firm matches. Where a row states a size, it is once, few, many or the class of an expanded clone; other rows omit it.

CDR3 DNA	CDR3 protein	V gene	D gene	clone size	J gene
TGTGCCAGCTCACTAGCGGTTAGGCGGGAGCTGTTTTTT	CASSLAVRRELFF	TRBV18	NA	NA	TRBJ2-2
TGTGCCTGGAGCCTGGACAGGGGGGCCTACGAGCAGTACTTC	CAWSLDRGAYEQYF	TRBV30	TRBD1	NA	TRBJ2-7
TGTGCCAGCGGCTCTGCAGATACGCAGTATTTT	CASGSADTQYF	TRBV6-5	NA	NA	TRBJ2-3
TGTGCCAGCAGCCAGGATTCTAGCGGATCCTACGAGCAGTACTTC	CASSQDSSGSYEQYF	TRBV4-2	TRBD2	NA	TRBJ2-7
TGCAGCGTCAGGGCCGGCCAAGAGACCCAGTACTTC	CSVRAGQETQYF	TRBV29-1	NA	NA	TRBJ2-5
TGTGCCAGCAGCTCTAGACTAGCGGGAGGGGGGACCCAGTACTTC	CASSSRLAGGGTQYF	TRBV7-8	TRBD2	few	TRBJ2-5
TGTGCCATCAGTGAGTCCCAGGGACAAGAGACCCAGTACTTC	CAISESQGQETQYF	TRBV10-3	NA	NA	TRBJ2-5
TGTGCCAGCAGCTTAAATCACCGGAGCTCCTACGAGCAGTACTTC	CASSLNHRSSYEQYF	TRBV7-2	NA	NA	TRBJ2-7
TGTGCCAGCTCACGGTATAGCGGGACACAAGAGACCCAGTACTTC	CASSRYSGTQETQYF	TRBV18	TRBD2	NA	TRBJ2-5
TGTGCCAGCAGTTTCAAGGCTCGGGGGTTCTCCTACGAGCAGTACTTC	CASSFKARGFSYEQYF	TRBV6-5	NA	NA	TRBJ2-7
TGTGCCACTAGAGCTCCCATGAACACTGAAGCTTTCTTT	CATRAPMNTEAFF	TRBV19	NA	NA	TRBJ1-1
TGCGCCAGCAGCTTAGGACAGTCGGACACCGGGGAGCTGTTTTTT	CASSLGQSDTGELFF	TRBV5-1	NA	NA	TRBJ2-2
TGCGCCAGCAGCCAAGATCGGCAGGGCCAAGAGACCCAGTACTTC	CASSQDRQGQETQYF	TRBV4-1	NA	NA	TRBJ2-5
TGTGCCAGCACCACGCTCGGGAACACTGAAGCTTTCTTT	CASTTLGNTEAFF	TRBV12-3/TRBV12-4	NA	NA	TRBJ1-1
TGTGCCATCAGCTCCTTAGGAGCGGGAGGGCCCTCCTACAATGAGCAGTTCTTC	CAISSLGAGGPSYNEQFF	TRBV10-3	TRBD2	NA	TRBJ2-1
TGTGCCAGCAGCCTCAGGGGGCTCTACGAGCAGTACTTC	CASSLRGLYEQYF	TRBV28	TRBD1	NA	TRBJ2-7
TGTGCCACCCGGGGGTTAGGGCTAAATCAGCCCCAGCATTTT	CATRGLGLNQPQHF	TRBV2	NA	NA	TRBJ1-5
TGTGCCAGCAGCCGTCCGGGAGCGGGAGGCCACGAGCAGTACTTC	CASSRPGAGGHEQYF	TRBV6-5	TRBD2	once	TRBJ2-7
TGTGCCACCAAGGGGGCCGGGGAGCTGTTTTTT	CATKGAGELFF	TRBV11-2	NA	NA	TRBJ2-2
TGTGCCAGTAGTACCCGACTTTCCGTCACGGGCTACACCTTC	CASSTRLSVTGYTF	TRBV19	NA	NA	TRBJ1-2
TGTGCCAGCAGCTTAGGGGGCGGGAGGAGGGACGAGCAGTACTTC	CASSLGGGRRDEQYF	TRBV7-9	TRBD2	NA	TRBJ2-7
TGTGCCAGCAGCTCCCGGACAGGGGGCCTCGACGAGCAGTACTTC	CASSSRTGGLDEQYF	TRBV7-3	TRBD1	NA	TRBJ2-7
TGTGCCAGCAGCCCTACGCTGAGCTCCTACGAGCAGTACTTC	CASSPTLSSYEQYF	TRBV5-8	NA	NA	TRBJ2-7
TGTGCCAGCAGCTTGTCAAGCGGCAATGAGCAGTTCTTC	CASSLSSGNEQFF	TRBV5-5	NA	NA	TRBJ2-1
TGTGCCAGCAGTCAAGGGCGGAGGGAGTTCTTC	CASSQGRREFF	TRBV6-2/TRBV6-3	NA	NA	TRBJ2-1
TGTGCCAGCAGCGTAGCGGGACAGAACTACGAGCAGTACTTC	CASSVAGQNYEQYF	TRBV9	TRBD1	NA	TRBJ2-7
TGTGCCACCAGCAGAGAAGGGAAACAGGCCTACGAGCAGTACTTC	CATSREGKQAYEQYF	TRBV15	NA	few	TRBJ2-7
TGTGCCAGTAAATCATCCACAGACATGAACACTGAAGCTTTCTTT	CASKSSTDMNTEAFF	TRBV19	NA	NA	TRBJ1-1
TGTGCCAGCAGCTTCCTGACTAGCCGCGACTCCTACGAGCAGTACTTC	CASSFLTSRDSYEQYF	TRBV11-2	TRBD2	NA	TRBJ2-7
TGCAGCGTTTGTTTTGGGAGTGTCCTTGACGAGCAGTACTTC	CSVCFGSVLDEQYF	TRBV29-1	NA	NA	TRBJ2-7
TGTGCCAGCATGCACAGGCAGAGCACCGGGGAGCTGTTTTTT	CASMHRQSTGELFF	TRBV7-2	NA	NA	TRBJ2-2
TGCAGCTCTGCCCAGGGAAACACCGGGGAGCTGTTTTTT	CSSAQGNTGELFF	TRBV29-1	NA	NA	TRBJ2-2
TGTGCCAGCAGTGAAGTAAATACCTGGCCTAATCAGCCCCAGCATTTT	CASSEVNTWPNQPQHF	TRBV6-1	NA	NA	TRBJ1-5
TGTGCCAGTCGGACTAGCGGAGCCTACGAGCAGTACTTC	CASRTSGAYEQYF	TRBV13	TRBD2	NA	TRBJ2-7
TGTGCCAGCAGCTTAACGCTAGGGGACAGGGGGTCCTATGGCTACACCTTC	CASSLTLGDRGSYGYTF	TRBV7-3	TRBD1	NA	TRBJ1-2
TGTGCCAGTAGTAGGGACAGTAGAATCGCCCAGCATTTT	CASSRDSRIAQHF	TRBV19	TRBD1	NA	TRBJ1-5
TGTGCCAGCAGTTTATGGGGTCGGCAAGGGGCGACCCAGTACTTC	CASSLWGRQGATQYF	TRBV27	NA	NA	TRBJ2-5
TGTGCCAGCAGCAAAAGATGGACAGAGATGAACACTGAAGCTTTCTTT	CASSKRWTEMNTEAFF	TRBV21-1	NA	NA	TRBJ1-1
TGTGCCAGCAGCCAAGATCTATTGGAAGGAACAGGGGGCTACACAGATACGCAGTATTTT	CASSQDLLEGTGGYTDTQYF	TRBV4-2	TRBD1	NA	TRBJ2-3
TGTGCCAGCACCCTCGACAAGGCCCCAGAACTGTTTTTT	CASTLDKAPELFF	TRBV2	NA	NA	TRBJ1-4